Included here is one T cell receptor (beta chain) sequence, with context. The data belong to a study of PD-1 and CTLA-4 blockade in melanoma. Germline V gene sequence: CDR1 KGHSH, CDR2 LQKENI. After removal of 3 bases from V and 6 bases from J, the junction contained 3 bases not matched to a gene. This CDR3 comprises 14 residues. Method: immunoSEQ multiplex PCR; TCRdb's copy keeps in-frame clones and lacks some. The sample lists approximately 15,000 clones, about 70% occurring once. The input for sequencing was CD8+ T cells from peripheral blood, taken from a patient given anti-PD-1 treatment. This receptor was identified in a human donor with melanoma. The rearrangement uses TRBV18 and TRBJ2-1; 9 bases line up with TRBD1. The CDR3 DNA follows: TGTGCCAGCTCACCTGAGACAGGGGGCAATGAGCAGTTCTTC. The encoded protein is CASSPETGGNEQFF.